This TCR beta chain was captured in a study of T cells in women clearing cervical HPV infection. Study information: Case blood was drawn when the lesion was first found; control blood after infection became undetectable. For cases, blood was sampled a median about 140 days after lesion detection, interquartile range about 90 to 200 days.

Profiling relied on immunoSEQ multiplex PCR, and the TCRdb table lists in-frame clones only, not all of them. This table lists about 15,000 clones. CDR3 length: 14 residues. Germline V lookup: CDR1 LNHDA, CDR2 SQIVND (reference sequence). With 7 bases clipped from V and 4 bases from J, the junction kept 7 bases outside the gene matches. As for this clone: The sequenced fragment ends 3 residues before the CDR3 boundary, so the rest is inferred from the germline J gene.

This chain uses TRBV19 with TRBJ2-5; TRBD2 aligns across 9 bases. The receptor's source is a woman aged 18 to 69 with a cervical HPV16 infection that either progressed to CIN3+ or cleared (not recorded which). Sample: blood buffy coat. The DNA read from the CDR3 is TGTGCCAGTAATCCCCGGCGGGGGGGAGAGACC. Residues: CASNPRRGGET. The entire CDR3 protein reads CASNPRRGGETQYF.